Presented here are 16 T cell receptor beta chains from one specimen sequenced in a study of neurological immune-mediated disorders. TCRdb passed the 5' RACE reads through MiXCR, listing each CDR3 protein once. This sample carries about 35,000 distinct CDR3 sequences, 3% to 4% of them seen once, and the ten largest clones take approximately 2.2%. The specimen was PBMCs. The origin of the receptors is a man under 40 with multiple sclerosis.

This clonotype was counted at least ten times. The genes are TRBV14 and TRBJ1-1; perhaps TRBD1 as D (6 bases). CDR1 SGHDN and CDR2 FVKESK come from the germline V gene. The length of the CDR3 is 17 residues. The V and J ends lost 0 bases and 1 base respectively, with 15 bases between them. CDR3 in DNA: TGTGCCAGCAGCCAAGAGCGGAGCCGGACAGAGAACACTGAAGCTTTCTTT. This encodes CASSQERSRTENTEAFF.

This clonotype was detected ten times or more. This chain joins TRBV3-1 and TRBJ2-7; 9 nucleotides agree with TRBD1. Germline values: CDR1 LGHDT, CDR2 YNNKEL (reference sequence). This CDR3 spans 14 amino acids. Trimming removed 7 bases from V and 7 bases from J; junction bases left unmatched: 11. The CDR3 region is CASTPDLTGGEQYF. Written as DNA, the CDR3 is TGTGCCAGCACTCCCGACCTGACAGGGGGAGAGCAGTACTTC.

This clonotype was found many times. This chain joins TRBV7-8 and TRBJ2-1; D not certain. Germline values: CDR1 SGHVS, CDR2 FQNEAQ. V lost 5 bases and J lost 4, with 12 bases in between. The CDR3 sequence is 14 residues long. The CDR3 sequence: CASSPLWDYNEQFF. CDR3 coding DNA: TGTGCCAGCAGCCCCCTGTGGGATTACAATGAGCAGTTCTTC.

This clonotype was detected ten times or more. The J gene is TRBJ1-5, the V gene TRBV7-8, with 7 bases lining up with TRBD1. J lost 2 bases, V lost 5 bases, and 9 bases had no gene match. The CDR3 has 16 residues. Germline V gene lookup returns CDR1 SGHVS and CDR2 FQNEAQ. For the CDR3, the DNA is TGTGCCAGCAGCGCCCCCGGGACAGAGGGCAATCAGCCCCAGCATTTT. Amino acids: CASSAPGTEGNQPQHF.

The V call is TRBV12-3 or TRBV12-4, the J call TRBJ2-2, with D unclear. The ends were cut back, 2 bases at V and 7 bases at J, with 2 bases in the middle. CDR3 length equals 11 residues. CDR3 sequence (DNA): TGTGCCAGCAGTTTACGCGGGGAGCTGTTTTTT. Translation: CASSLRGELFF.

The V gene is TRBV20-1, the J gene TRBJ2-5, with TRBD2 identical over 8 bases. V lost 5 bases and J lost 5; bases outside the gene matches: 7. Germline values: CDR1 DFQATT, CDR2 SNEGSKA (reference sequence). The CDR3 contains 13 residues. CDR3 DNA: TGCAGTGCTGGATTACTAGCGGCGGAGACCCAGTACTTC. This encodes CSAGLLAAETQYF.

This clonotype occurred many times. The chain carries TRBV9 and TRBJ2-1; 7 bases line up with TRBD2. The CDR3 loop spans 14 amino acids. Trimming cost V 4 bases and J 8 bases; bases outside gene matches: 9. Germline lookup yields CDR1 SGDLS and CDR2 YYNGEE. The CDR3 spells CASSLGPGRDEQFF. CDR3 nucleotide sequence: TGTGCCAGCAGCCTGGGGCCTGGGAGGGATGAGCAGTTCTTC.

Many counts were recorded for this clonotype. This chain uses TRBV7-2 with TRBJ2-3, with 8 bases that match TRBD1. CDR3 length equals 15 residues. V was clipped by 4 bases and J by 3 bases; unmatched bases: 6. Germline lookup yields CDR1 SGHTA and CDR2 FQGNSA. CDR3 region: CASSSTGGRTDTQYF. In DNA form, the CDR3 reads TGTGCCAGCAGCTCTACAGGGGGGAGGACAGATACGCAGTATTTT. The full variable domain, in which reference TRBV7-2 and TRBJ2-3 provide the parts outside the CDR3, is GAGVSQSPSNKVTEKGKDVELRCDPISGHTALYWYRQSLGQGLEFLIYFQGNSAPDKSGLPSDRFSAERTGGSVSTLTIQRTQQEDSAVYLCASSSTGGRTDTQYFGPGTRLTVL.

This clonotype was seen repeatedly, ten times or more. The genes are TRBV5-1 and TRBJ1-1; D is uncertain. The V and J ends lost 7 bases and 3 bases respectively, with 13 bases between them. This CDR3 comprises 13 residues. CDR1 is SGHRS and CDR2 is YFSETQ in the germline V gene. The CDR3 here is CASASGVDTEAFF. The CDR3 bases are TGCGCCAGCGCCTCCGGCGTGGACACTGAAGCTTTCTTT.

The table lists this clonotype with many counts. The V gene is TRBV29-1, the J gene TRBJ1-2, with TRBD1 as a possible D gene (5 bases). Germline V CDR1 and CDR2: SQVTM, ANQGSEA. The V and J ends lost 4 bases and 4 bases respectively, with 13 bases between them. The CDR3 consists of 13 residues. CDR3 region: CSVVGETAYGYTF. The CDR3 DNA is TGCAGCGTTGTAGGGGAAACTGCCTATGGCTACACCTTC.

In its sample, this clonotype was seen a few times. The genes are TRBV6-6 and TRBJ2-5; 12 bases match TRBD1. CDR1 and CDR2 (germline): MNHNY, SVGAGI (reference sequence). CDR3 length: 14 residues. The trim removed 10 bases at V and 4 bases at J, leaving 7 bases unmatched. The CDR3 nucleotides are TGTGCCACCTGGGGACAGGGGGCGCGAGAGACCCAGTACTTC. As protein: CATWGQGARETQYF.

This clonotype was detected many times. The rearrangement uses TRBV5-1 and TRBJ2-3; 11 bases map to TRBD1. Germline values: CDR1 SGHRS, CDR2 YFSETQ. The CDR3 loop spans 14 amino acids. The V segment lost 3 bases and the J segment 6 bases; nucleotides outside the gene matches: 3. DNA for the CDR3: TGCGCCAGCAGCTCGGGACAGGGGGTGGATACGCAGTATTTT. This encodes CASSSGQGVDTQYF.

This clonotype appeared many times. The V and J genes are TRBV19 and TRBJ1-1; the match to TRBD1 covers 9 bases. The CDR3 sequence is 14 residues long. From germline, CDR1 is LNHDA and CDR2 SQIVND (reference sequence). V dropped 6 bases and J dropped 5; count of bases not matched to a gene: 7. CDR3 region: CASSGTGKRTEAFF. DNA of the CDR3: TGTGCCAGTAGCGGGACAGGGAAGAGAACTGAAGCTTTCTTT.

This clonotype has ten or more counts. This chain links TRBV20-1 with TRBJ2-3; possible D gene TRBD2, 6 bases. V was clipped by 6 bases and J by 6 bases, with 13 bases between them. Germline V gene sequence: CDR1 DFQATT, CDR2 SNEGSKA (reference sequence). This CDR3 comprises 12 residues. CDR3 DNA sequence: TGCAGTGCGTACGGGACTTGGGATACGCAGTATTTT. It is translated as CSAYGTWDTQYF.

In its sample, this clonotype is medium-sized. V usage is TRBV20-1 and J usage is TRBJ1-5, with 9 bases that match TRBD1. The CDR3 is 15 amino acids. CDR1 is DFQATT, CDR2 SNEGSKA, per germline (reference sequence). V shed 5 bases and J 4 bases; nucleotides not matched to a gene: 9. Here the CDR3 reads CSAPLYRGLNQPQHF. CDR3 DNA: TGCAGTGCTCCCCTTTACAGGGGGCTTAATCAGCCCCAGCATTTT.

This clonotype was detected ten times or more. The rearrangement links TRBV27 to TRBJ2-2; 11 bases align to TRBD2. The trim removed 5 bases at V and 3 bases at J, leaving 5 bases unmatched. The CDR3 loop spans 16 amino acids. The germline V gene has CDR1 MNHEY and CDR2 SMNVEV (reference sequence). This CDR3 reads CASSPPSGGYTGELFF. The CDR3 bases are TGTGCCAGCAGTCCCCCTAGCGGGGGGTACACCGGGGAGCTGTTTTTT.